The 8 T cell receptor beta chains presented below share a single source sample, sequenced in a study of cytomegalovirus exposure and HLA in healthy donors. Primers: 60 Vbeta forward and 13 Jbeta reverse. Repertoires were generated with immunoSEQ multiplex PCR, while TCRdb's copy carries only in-frame clones and drops some. The sample lists about 130,000 clones, approximately 85% occurring once. Input material: PBMCs. Source of these receptors: a woman in her 30s in good health and CMV-seropositive.

V and J are TRBV6-6 and TRBJ2-7; no clear D gene. The germline V gene has CDR1 MNHNY and CDR2 SVGAGI (reference sequence). Trimming pared 0 bases from V and 2 bases from J, leaving 14 bases between. CDR3 length: 16 residues. The CDR3: CASSYSLPGSPYEQYF. Written as DNA, the CDR3 is TGTGCCAGCAGTTACTCTCTTCCGGGTTCCCCCTACGAGCAGTACTTC.

The CDR3 DNA reads TGTGCCAGCAGTGAGGGCGGGGAAACTAATGAAAAACTGTTTTTT. This translates into CASSEGGETNEKLFF. The chain joins TRBV2 to TRBJ1-4; D is ambiguous. Germline V gene data show CDR1 as SNHLY and CDR2 as FYNNEI. The V gene lost 3 bases and the J gene lost 1 base, with 9 bases spanning the gap. This CDR3 comprises 15 residues.

This rearrangement joins TRBV7-2 to TRBJ2-2; tentative D call: TRBD1 (5 bases). The CDR3 is made up of 13 amino acids. Trimming removed 1 base from V and 7 bases from J, with 7 bases in between. CDR1 SGHTA and CDR2 FQGNSA come from the germline V gene. Written as DNA, the CDR3 is TGTGCCAGCAGCTTAGAGGGGCTCGGGGAGCTGTTTTTT. Amino acid sequence: CASSLEGLGELFF.

This rearrangement joins TRBV11-2 to TRBJ1-2; perhaps TRBD1 as D (6 bases). The length of the CDR3 is 16 residues. Germline CDR1 reads SGHAT; CDR2 reads FQNNGV. The V and J ends lost 5 bases and 8 bases respectively, with 24 bases between them. As DNA, the CDR3 is TGTGCCAGCAGCGTTCTAGGGGGGGGTAGGGGAGAAGGCTACACCTTC. It specifies CASSVLGGGRGEGYTF.

The chain recombines TRBV2 with TRBJ2-7; TRBD2 matches 8 bases. Losses at the gene ends were 7 bases for V and 3 bases for J; bases not matched to a gene: 8. The V gene's germline CDR1 is SNHLY and CDR2 FYNNEI. The CDR3 sequence is 14 residues long. CDR3 loop: CASKLADTLYEQYF. Written as DNA, the CDR3 is TGTGCCAGCAAACTAGCGGATACCCTCTACGAGCAGTACTTC.

V usage is TRBV9 and J usage is TRBJ1-1; D is perhaps TRBD1 (6 bases). Germline assignment: CDR1 SGDLS and CDR2 YYNGEE. The CDR3 runs 15 residues. With 0 bases removed from V and 3 bases from J, the gap between germline ends came to 12 bases. CDR3: CASSVGTGWDTEAFF. The DNA for the CDR3 is TGTGCCAGCAGCGTAGGTACAGGGTGGGACACTGAAGCTTTCTTT.

This clone was seen more than once but under ten times. The chain is built from TRBV2 and TRBJ1-1; TRBD1 is a possible D gene (6 bases). CDR1 and CDR2 from the germline V gene are SNHLY and FYNNEI. The CDR3 has 19 amino acids. V lost 6 bases and J 2 bases, leaving 28 bases between the germline ends. This CDR3 reads CASSPPRVGGSVRNTEAFF. The CDR3 nucleotides are TGTGCCAGCAGCCCCCCTAGGGTAGGGGGTTCGGTTAGAAACACTGAAGCTTTCTTT. The entire variable domain, with the rest obtained from reference TRBV2 and TRBJ1-1, is as follows: EPEVTQTPSHQVTQMGQEVILRCVPISNHLYFYWYRQILGQKVEFLVSFYNNEISEKSEIFDDQFSVERPDGSNFTLKIRSTKLEDSAMYFCASSPPRVGGSVRNTEAFFGQGTRLTVV.

The V and J genes are TRBV6-5 and TRBJ2-7, with 12 bases aligning to TRBD1. Per germline, CDR1 MNHEY and CDR2 SVGAGI. V shed 5 bases and J 4 bases; nucleotides not matched to a gene: 6. The CDR3 is 15 residues long. The CDR3 DNA reads as TGTGCCAGCAGTGCCCCGGGACAGGGGGCTTACGAGCAGTACTTC. As protein: CASSAPGQGAYEQYF.